These 28 T cell receptor beta chains were all obtained from the same sample, sequenced in a study of shared clonotypes between healthy human individuals. As defined, naive CD8 cells were CD45RO-negative and positively selected for CCR7, with terminally differentiated effector memory CD45RA+ cells excluded. Some clones are missing from TCRdb's copy, which holds only in-frame ones; the method was immunoSEQ multiplex PCR. The table has around 560,000 clones, approximately 95% seen once. The specimen was naive CD8+ T cells sorted from blood. All receptors derive from a woman aged 30 to 39 in good health.

The chain has TRBV9 and TRBJ2-1; D perhaps matches TRBD2 (5 bases). This CDR3 region has 16 residues. V was pared by 0 bases and J by 8 bases, with 18 bases between. Germline CDR1 is SGDLS and CDR2 is YYNGEE. The CDR3 here is CASSVAWSEGTYEQFF. CDR3 DNA sequence: TGTGCCAGCAGCGTAGCTTGGAGCGAGGGTACGTATGAGCAGTTCTTC.

CDR3 residues: CASSQDYPGFSYEQYF. CDR3 DNA: TGCGCCAGCAGCCAAGATTATCCAGGGTTCTCCTACGAGCAGTACTTC. V and J are TRBV4-1 and TRBJ2-5, with D tentatively TRBD1 (5 bases). Gene TRBJ2-7 matches the end of the DNA better, so the J call may be wrong. CDR3 length: 16 residues. CDR1 is MGHRA, CDR2 YSYEKL, per germline.

This chain connects TRBV4-1 to TRBJ2-7; D is possibly TRBD1 (6 bases). The ends were cut back, 3 bases at V and 3 bases at J, with 18 bases in the middle. The length of the CDR3 is 16 residues. CDR1 and CDR2 from the germline V gene are MGHRA and YSYEKL. In DNA, the CDR3 is TGCGCCAGCAGCCAGTTGGGGACACTAACTCGCTACGAGCAGTACTTC. Residues: CASSQLGTLTRYEQYF.

The V call is TRBV6-6, the J call TRBJ1-1; 7 bases align to TRBD1. V lost 8 bases and J lost 3; bases outside the gene matches: 9. Germline V lookup: CDR1 MNHNY, CDR2 SVGAGI (reference sequence). The CDR3 spans 14 residues. This CDR3 is CASGVTGKYTEAFF. The CDR3 DNA reads TGTGCCAGCGGGGTGACAGGGAAATACACTGAAGCTTTCTTT.

The V gene is TRBV7-9, the J gene TRBJ2-1; possibly TRBD2 for D (5 bases). Germline CDR1 SEHNR, CDR2 FQNEAQ (reference sequence). Between the trimmed V and J ends, which lost 1 base and 1 base, there was a span of 11 bases. The CDR3 is 16 residues long. The DNA for the CDR3 is TGTGCCAGCAGCTTAGTACTACCGGGGTCCTACAATGAGCAGTTCTTC. This translates into CASSLVLPGSYNEQFF.

This rearrangement joins TRBV5-4 to TRBJ2-3, with 11 bases aligning to TRBD1. After removal of 4 bases from V and 3 bases from J, the junction contained 4 bases not matched to a gene. CDR3 length: 15 residues. Germline V lookup: CDR1 SGHNT, CDR2 YYREEE (reference sequence). DNA of the CDR3: TGTGCCAGCAGCCCCGGGACAGGGGGAACAGATACGCAGTATTTT. As protein: CASSPGTGGTDTQYF.

To note about this clone: This CDR3 is also generated by other DNA sequences in the sample. The V call is TRBV7-9, the J call TRBJ2-1; D remains unclear. The CDR3 spans 13 residues. The germline V gene encodes CDR1 SEHNR and CDR2 FQNEAQ (reference sequence). The V end was cut by 0 bases, the J end by 5 bases, with 5 bases between. CDR3 amino acids: CASSLASHNEQFF. In nucleotides, the CDR3 is TGTGCCAGCAGCTTAGCGTCCCACAATGAGCAGTTCTTC. Filled out from reference TRBV7-9 and TRBJ2-1, the complete variable domain reads DTGVSQNPRHKITKRGQNVTFRCDPISEHNRLYWYRQTLGQGPEFLTYFQNEAQLEKSRLLSDRFSAERPKGSFSTLEIQRTEQGDSAMYLCASSLASHNEQFFGPGTRLTVL.

Here the CDR3 reads CASSLGPGIETEAFF. CDR3 sequence (DNA): TGTGCCAGCAGCTTGGGGCCGGGGATTGAAACTGAAGCTTTCTTT. The chain joins TRBV11-2 to TRBJ1-1, with a tentative D call TRBD1 (5 bases). Trimming pared 3 bases from V and 5 bases from J, leaving 16 bases between. The CDR3 spans 15 residues. Germline V lookup: CDR1 SGHAT, CDR2 FQNNGV.

The chain couples TRBV7-7 to TRBJ1-2, with TRBD1 matching over 8 bases. The germline V gene encodes CDR1 SSHAT and CDR2 FNYEAQ (reference sequence). The J segment lost 3 bases and the V segment lost 5 bases, leaving 5 bases of the junction unmatched. The CDR3 is 14 residues long. CDR3 coding DNA: TGTGCCAGCAGCCCAAAGACAGGGGACTATGGCTACACCTTC. It is translated as CASSPKTGDYGYTF. The whole variable domain, remainder taken from reference TRBV7-7 and TRBJ1-2, is GAGVSQSPRYKVTKRGQDVTLRCDPISSHATLYWYQQALGQGPEFLTYFNYEAQPDKSGLPSDRFSAERPEGSISTLTIQRTEQRDSAMYRCASSPKTGDYGYTFGSGTRLTVV.

CDR3 residues: CASSQVRSGEQYF. DNA of the CDR3: TGCGCCAGCAGCCAAGTTCGGTCTGGTGAGCAGTACTTC. The chain uses TRBV4-1 and TRBJ2-7; D remains ambiguous. CDR1 and CDR2 from the germline V gene are MGHRA and YSYEKL. V was pared by 1 base and J by 7 bases, with 11 bases between. This CDR3 is 13 amino acids long.

The chain uses TRBV5-1 and TRBJ2-3; 13 nucleotides agree with TRBD2. Germline assignment: CDR1 SGHRS and CDR2 YFSETQ. The CDR3 is 17 amino acids. V shed 0 bases, J shed 6 bases, and the junction held 7 bases outside the gene matches. The CDR3: CASSLELAGGPRDTQYF. CDR3 nucleotide sequence: TGCGCCAGCAGCTTGGAACTAGCGGGAGGGCCCCGGGATACGCAGTATTTT.

CDR3 DNA: TGCGCCAGCAGCGACGTGATAGCGGGATTTGAAAACGAGCAGTACTTC. Translating it yields CASSDVIAGFENEQYF. The chain uses TRBV5-1 and TRBJ2-7; the match to TRBD2 covers 8 bases. This CDR3 is built from 16 residues. Germline V lookup: CDR1 SGHRS, CDR2 YFSETQ. V was pared by 4 bases and J by 5 bases, with 14 bases of the junction left unmatched.

This clone was observed a single time. This chain joins TRBV5-5 and TRBJ2-1; 9 nucleotides agree with TRBD1. The CDR3 length is 15 residues. CDR1 is SGHKS and CDR2 is YYEKEE in the germline V gene (reference sequence). Trimming took 3 bases from V and 8 from J; bases not matched to a gene: 9. As DNA, the CDR3 is TGTGCCAGCAGCTGGATGGGACAGGGCGTCGATGAGCAGTTCTTC. Amino acids: CASSWMGQGVDEQFF.

V and J are TRBV16 and TRBJ1-2; 10 bases match TRBD1. V trimming: 4 bases; J trimming: 3 bases; junction bases outside the gene matches: 8. The CDR3 is 16 amino acids. Germline V gives CDR1 KGHSY, CDR2 FQNENV. CDR3 DNA sequence: TGTGCCAGCAGCCCCTTCCGGACAGGGGGGGACTATGGCTACACCTTC. It codes for CASSPFRTGGDYGYTF.

The genes are TRBV28 and TRBJ2-1, with 9 nucleotides matching TRBD2. Germline V gene data show CDR1 as MDHEN and CDR2 as SYDVKM. The CDR3 runs 14 residues. V dropped 3 bases and J dropped 4; count of bases not matched to a gene: 1. CDR3 sequence (DNA): TGTGCCAGCAGTTTGGCGGGAGGGTACAATGAGCAGTTCTTC. It yields the protein CASSLAGGYNEQFF. The whole variable domain, filled in from reference TRBV28 and TRBJ2-1, reads DVKVTQSSRYLVKRTGEKVFLECVQDMDHENMFWYRQDPGLGLRLIYFSYDVKMKEKGDIPEGYSVSREKKERFSLILESASTNQTSMYLCASSLAGGYNEQFFGPGTRLTVL.

The chain combines TRBV28 with TRBJ2-7, with D perhaps matching TRBD2 (6 bases). CDR3 length: 17 amino acids. Germline CDR1 and CDR2: MDHEN and SYDVKM. V shed 5 bases and J shed 2 bases, with 22 bases lying between them. The CDR3 sequence: CASSLSLTHGGPYEQYF. In DNA form, the CDR3 reads TGTGCCAGCAGTCTTAGTTTAACCCACGGGGGACCCTACGAGCAGTACTTC.

This clone has only one observation. Other DNA sequences in the same sample also yield this CDR3. V usage is TRBV7-9 and J usage is TRBJ2-7; D gene ambiguous. This CDR3 is built from 12 residues. V was pared by 1 base and J by 5 bases, with 6 bases between. The germline CDR1 and CDR2 sequences are SEHNR and FQNEAQ (reference sequence). The CDR3 DNA reads as TGTGCCAGCAGCTTAGGGCGTCACGAGCAGTACTTC. Its protein product is CASSLGRHEQYF.

This sequence joins TRBV11-1 and TRBJ1-2; D gene unclear. CDR1 is SGHAT, CDR2 FQDESV, per germline (reference sequence). V was pared by 5 bases and J by 3 bases, with 10 bases between. The CDR3 has 13 amino acids. The CDR3 reads CASSNLTDYGYTF. CDR3 nucleotide sequence: TGTGCCAGCAGCAACCTAACCGACTATGGCTACACCTTC.

The rearrangement uses TRBV6-5 and TRBJ2-1, with D possibly TRBD1 on 6 matching bases. Germline CDR1 is MNHEY and CDR2 is SVGAGI. The V gene lost 4 bases and the J gene lost 3 bases, with 10 bases spanning the gap. The CDR3 is made up of 14 amino acids. The CDR3 is CASSLTGLYNEQFF. CDR3 sequence (DNA): TGTGCCAGCAGTTTAACAGGGCTCTACAATGAGCAGTTCTTC.

The V call is TRBV27, the J call TRBJ2-7, with 9 bases that match TRBD1. Germline CDR1 reads MNHEY; CDR2 reads SMNVEV (reference sequence). V was clipped by 5 bases and J by 6 bases; unmatched bases: 11. The CDR3 runs 15 residues. For the CDR3, the DNA is TGTGCCAGCAGTCCGGGACAGGGTCAATTGGGCGAGCAGTACTTC. It yields the protein CASSPGQGQLGEQYF.

The chain joins TRBV7-9 to TRBJ1-5; tentative D call: TRBD1 (5 bases). CDR3 size: 13 residues. Germline V CDR1 and CDR2: SEHNR, FQNEAQ (reference sequence). V was shortened by 7 bases and J by 7 bases, with 14 bases between the two germline ends. CDR3: CASKRGGDQPQHF. The CDR3 DNA follows: TGTGCCAGCAAACGGGGGGGGGACCAGCCCCAGCATTTT.

The chain carries TRBV5-6 and TRBJ2-7; 12 bases map to TRBD2. The CDR3 extends over 16 amino acids. Germline V gives CDR1 SGHDT, CDR2 YYEEEE. The J segment lost 7 bases and the V segment lost 0 bases, leaving 8 bases of the junction unmatched. The CDR3 DNA reads TGTGCCAGCAGCTTGGAATCTAGCGGGAGGGCCGGGGAGCAGTACTTC. Its protein is CASSLESSGRAGEQYF.

This chain connects TRBV7-8 to TRBJ2-1, with 12 nucleotides matching TRBD2. The CDR3 is 20 amino acids. In germline, CDR1 is SGHVS, CDR2 FQNEAQ. Losses at the gene ends were 5 bases for V and 5 bases for J; bases not matched to a gene: 19. The CDR3 DNA is TGTGCCAGCAGCCTAGGCTACTCACGGACTAGCGGGGTCATGGACAATGAGCAGTTCTTC. Protein: CASSLGYSRTSGVMDNEQFF.

This chain connects TRBV27 to TRBJ2-1; TRBD2 agrees at 8 bases. V lost 5 bases and J lost 5; bases outside the gene matches: 5. The CDR3 runs 14 residues. Germline assignment: CDR1 MNHEY and CDR2 SMNVEV (reference sequence). In DNA form, the CDR3 reads TGTGCCAGCAGTCTGGGACTAGTCGACAATGAGCAGTTCTTC. Residues: CASSLGLVDNEQFF.

The J gene is TRBJ2-1, the V gene TRBV28; TRBD1 is a possible D gene (7 bases). The CDR3 loop spans 12 amino acids. In germline, CDR1 is MDHEN, CDR2 SYDVKM. V was trimmed by 8 bases and J by 7 bases, leaving 12 bases between them. CDR3 bases: TGTGCCAGCGGGCAGGGGGGTAATGAGCAGTTCTTC. Translation gives CASGQGGNEQFF.

The chain's CDR3 is CASSLVDRTYEQYF. The DNA for the CDR3 is TGTGCCAGCAGCTTAGTCGACAGGACCTACGAGCAGTACTTC. The gene calls are TRBV7-8 and TRBJ2-7; maybe TRBD1 (6 bases). In germline, CDR1 is SGHVS, CDR2 FQNEAQ. V lost 1 base and J lost 2, with 9 bases in between. The CDR3 runs to 14 residues. The whole variable domain, remainder taken from reference TRBV7-8 and TRBJ2-7, is GAGVSQSPRYKVAKRGQDVALRCDPISGHVSLFWYQQALGQGPEFLTYFQNEAQLDKSGLPSDRFFAERPEGSVSTLKIQRTQQEDSAVYLCASSLVDRTYEQYFGPGTRLTVT.

On this clone: This CDR3 is also generated by other DNA sequences in the sample. The chain recombines TRBV27 with TRBJ2-7; D unclear. Trimming shortened V by 3 bases and J by 2 bases, and 8 bases separated the two germline ends. Germline V gene lookup returns CDR1 MNHEY and CDR2 SMNVEV (reference sequence). The CDR3 spans 13 residues. CDR3 sequence: CASSLSPTYEQYF. DNA of the CDR3: TGTGCCAGCAGTTTGAGCCCCACCTACGAGCAGTACTTC.

The V and J genes are TRBV6-1 and TRBJ1-2, with 7 positions matching TRBD1. J gave up 12 bases and V 3 bases, and 1 base lay outside the gene matches. Germline-derived CDR1 and CDR2 are MNHNS and SASEGT. This CDR3 is 10 amino acids long. CDR3 in amino acids: CASSEGQHTF. The CDR3 nucleotides are TGTGCCAGCAGTGAGGGACAGCACACCTTC.